These T cell receptor beta chains were read from a single sample in a study of Tregs in tolerant kidney transplant recipients. Some clones are missing from TCRdb's copy, which holds only in-frame ones; the method was immunoSEQ multiplex PCR. The table shows 85,000 to 90,000 clones, with around 94% occurring only once. Sequencing was performed on CD8+ T cells from blood. The source of these receptors is a human donor in good health. The CDR3 runs from the conserved cysteine through the conserved F or W. Fields, in order: clone size, J gene, V gene, D gene, CDR3 protein, CDR3 DNA. D genes are given only for firm matches. Clone sizes are given selectively: once, few, many, or a class where the clone is expanded.

>-|TRBJ1-1|TRBV30|-
CAWDGPRQTEAFF
TGTGCCTGGGATGGTCCGAGACAAACTGAAGCTTTCTTT
>once|TRBJ2-1|TRBV7-9|-
CASSLDGNEQFF
TGTGCCAGCAGCTTAGACGGGAATGAGCAGTTCTTC
>-|TRBJ1-1|TRBV15|-
CATEGENTEAFF
TGTGCCACCGAGGGAGAGAACACTGAAGCTTTCTTT
>-|TRBJ2-1|TRBV6-6|-
CASSSMKVDEQFF
TGTGCCAGCAGTTCCATGAAAGTTGATGAGCAGTTCTTC
>-|TRBJ1-1|TRBV5-4|-
CASSGGRNTEAFF
TGTGCCAGCAGCGGAGGCCGAAACACTGAAGCTTTCTTT
>-|TRBJ2-2|TRBV7-6|-
CASSLALGNTGELFF
TGTGCCAGCAGCCTAGCTCTGGGGAACACCGGGGAGCTGTTTTTT
>few|TRBJ2-7|TRBV6-5|TRBD1
CASSYGQGASYEQYF
TGTGCCAGCAGTTACGGACAGGGGGCCTCCTACGAGCAGTACTTC
>once|TRBJ2-7|TRBV6-6|-
CASSYSRDEQYF
TGTGCCAGCAGTTACTCAAGGGACGAGCAGTACTTC
>-|TRBJ2-7|TRBV6-6|TRBD2
CASSATLAGHYEQYF
TGTGCCAGCAGTGCCACACTAGCGGGGCACTACGAGCAGTACTTC
>-|TRBJ2-7|TRBV30|TRBD1
CACSTGSYEQYF
TGTGCCTGTTCGACAGGGTCCTACGAGCAGTACTTC
>-|TRBJ2-2|TRBV5-6|TRBD2
CASSPTPGGYTGELFF
TGTGCCAGCAGCCCAACCCCCGGGGGGTACACCGGGGAGCTGTTTTTT
>-|TRBJ2-2|TRBV5-1|-
CASSLELTGELFF
TGCGCCAGCAGCTTGGAGTTGACCGGGGAGCTGTTTTTT
>-|TRBJ1-2|TRBV20-1|-
CSVPRYGYTF
TGCAGTGTTCCCCGATATGGCTACACCTTC
>-|TRBJ2-7|TRBV7-8|-
CASSFPRGQNSYEQYF
TGTGCCAGCAGCTTCCCTCGAGGACAGAACTCCTACGAGCAGTACTTC
>once|TRBJ2-3|TRBV27|-
CASTLGGFPRTDTQYF
TGTGCCAGCACCTTAGGGGGGTTCCCCCGCACAGATACGCAGTATTTT
>few|TRBJ1-2|TRBV20-1|-
CSALDVIGYTF
TGCAGTGCCCTAGACGTCATAGGCTACACCTTC
>-|TRBJ1-5|TRBV27|TRBD1
CASRATGGGNNQPQHF
TGTGCCAGCAGGGCAACAGGGGGGGGGAACAATCAGCCCCAGCATTTT
>-|TRBJ2-7|TRBV29-1|-
CSVGSSVSYEQYF
TGCAGCGTTGGGTCTAGCGTCTCCTACGAGCAGTACTTC
>-|TRBJ2-1|TRBV15|TRBD1
CATSRPSGTGGYNEQFF
TGTGCCACCAGCAGACCCTCCGGGACAGGGGGGTACAATGAGCAGTTCTTC
>-|TRBJ2-7|TRBV7-9|TRBD2
CASSLKGGRERYEQYF
TGTGCCAGCAGCTTAAAAGGCGGGAGGGAGCGGTACGAGCAGTACTTC
>-|TRBJ1-2|TRBV7-2|-
CASSLVGGDPSHGYTF
TGTGCCAGCAGCTTAGTTGGAGGTGATCCGAGCCATGGCTACACCTTC
>few|TRBJ2-7|TRBV11-3|-
CASSLGQTYEQYF
TGTGCCAGCAGCTTAGGACAGACCTACGAGCAGTACTTC
>-|TRBJ2-3|TRBV6-5|-
CASSLGGDGTQYF
TGTGCCAGCAGTCTCGGGGGAGACGGTACGCAGTATTTT
>-|TRBJ1-2|TRBV19|-
CASSIEVAAFYGYTF
TGTGCCAGTAGTATAGAAGTAGCAGCCTTCTATGGCTACACCTTC
>-|TRBJ2-7|TRBV19|-
CASGGRVGYEQYF
TGTGCCAGTGGCGGCAGGGTTGGCTACGAGCAGTACTTC
>-|TRBJ2-7|TRBV9|TRBD2
CASSSYGLAGGSYEQYF
TGTGCCAGCAGCAGCTACGGACTAGCGGGGGGATCGTACGAGCAGTACTTC
>once|TRBJ2-3|TRBV10-1|TRBD2
CASSGLAGVRGDTQYF
TGCGCCAGCAGTGGACTAGCGGGGGTAAGGGGAGATACGCAGTATTTT
>-|TRBJ2-5|TRBV2|TRBD1
CASSLPGTALGQYF
TGTGCCAGCAGCCTCCCCGGGACAGCCTTGGGCCAGTACTTC
>-|TRBJ2-7|TRBV19|-
CASSPEPGAQYGYEQYF
TGTGCCAGTAGTCCAGAGCCCGGGGCCCAGTATGGATACGAGCAGTACTTC
>-|TRBJ2-7|TRBV6-6|-
CASSYSLSYEQYF
TGTGCCAGCAGTTACTCTCTATCCTACGAGCAGTACTTC
>-|TRBJ1-1|TRBV18|-
CASSPPGMNTEAFF
TGTGCCAGCTCACCACCAGGGATGAACACTGAAGCTTTCTTT
>-|TRBJ1-1|TRBV30|-
CAWAHDMNTEAFF
TGTGCCTGGGCACACGACATGAACACTGAAGCTTTCTTT
>-|TRBJ2-7|TRBV9|TRBD2
CASSVSREGYEQYF
TGTGCCAGCAGCGTATCTCGGGAGGGCTACGAGCAGTACTTC
>once|TRBJ2-1|TRBV19|-
CASSDNEQFF
TGTGCCAGTAGTGACAATGAGCAGTTCTTC
>-|TRBJ2-1|TRBV9|-
CASSVSGVVGNEQFF
TGTGCCAGCAGCGTCTCAGGGGTAGTAGGCAATGAGCAGTTCTTC
>-|TRBJ1-3|TRBV19|-
CASSIVTGANTIYF
TGTGCCAGTAGTATAGTAACCGGGGCGAACACCATATATTTT
>-|TRBJ2-5|TRBV11-2|-
CASSSEGLDPTQYF
TGTGCCAGCAGCTCAGAGGGGCTTGACCCGACCCAGTACTTC
>-|TRBJ2-2|TRBV21-1|-
CASSKARIIGQGTGELFF
TGTGCCAGCAGCAAAGCAAGAATTATTGGACAGGGAACCGGGGAGCTGTTTTTT
>-|TRBJ2-1|TRBV27|-
CASSLSVINEQFF
TGTGCCAGCAGTTTATCGGTCATTAATGAGCAGTTCTTC
>-|TRBJ2-3|TRBV7-6|TRBD2
CASSVSGTSIGTQYF
TGTGCCAGCAGCGTTTCCGGGACTAGCATAGGTACGCAGTATTTT
>-|TRBJ2-7|TRBV19|-
CASSINRNAVEQYF
TGTGCCAGTAGTATAAACAGGAATGCTGTCGAGCAGTACTTC
>-|TRBJ2-3|TRBV9|-
CASSGSSDMQYF
TGTGCCAGCAGCGGGTCCTCCGATATGCAGTATTTT